This record concerns one TCR beta chain sequence. Its target is unknown. The CDR3 consists of 14 residues. V trimming: 4 bases; J trimming: 6 bases; junction bases outside the gene matches: 7. The germline gives CDR1 ENHRY, CDR2 SYGVKD. This sample stems from a study of shared clonotypes between healthy human individuals. Looking at the study overall: The donors, two women and a few men, were aged 18 to 49.

Measured with immunoSEQ multiplex PCR; TCRdb has only the in-frame clones, and not every one. The sample has under 1 million clones, 80% to 95% seen once; the top ten hold about 24%. In the naive CD8 group, cells lacked CD45RO and were positively selected for CCR7, so terminally differentiated effector memory CD45RA+ cells were left out. Findings of the study overall: The naive CD4 repertoires of a few donors were compared, and around 5% of clonotypes were shared.

The sequenced sample consisted of naive CD8+ T cells sorted from blood. The chain is built from TRBV10-3 and TRBJ2-7, with 9 bases fitting TRBD2. The receptor's source is a man aged 30 to 45 in good health. CDR3 region: CAISGGSGRSEQYF. As DNA, the CDR3 is TGTGCCATCAGTGGAGGTAGCGGGAGATCCGAGCAGTACTTC.